This T cell receptor (beta chain) was obtained from a study of CD8+ T cells in alopecia areata. As for the study in general: Those patients who were treated received oral tofacitinib, which was given at 5 to 10 mg twice daily for moderate-to-severe alopecia areata. Study outcomes and limitations: It was observed that many expanded lesional clones persisted in scalp and blood during tofacitinib.

The CDR3 sequence is 15 residues long. CDR1 SGHTA and CDR2 FQGNSA come from the germline V gene. Trimming took off 5 bases at V and 2 bases at J, with 13 bases between the two ends. After isolation, RNA underwent reverse transcription to generate cDNA as the sequencing template. Here immunoSEQ multiplex PCR was the method, and the copy in TCRdb shows in-frame clones only, minus some. In the table there are 210,000 or so clones, approximately 70% of which are singletons. Remarks on this clone: As yet, its antigen is unknown. The sample holds other DNA sequences that translate to the same CDR3.

Treatment denoted: oral pan-JAK inhibitor, 5-10 mg twice daily. Punch biopsies of lesional scalp, plus peripheral blood, were taken from alopecia areata patients. The receptor was derived from a human donor with alopecia areata. The starting material was CD4+ T cells sorted from blood, obtained at approximately week 42, from a patient treated with tofacitinib. The chain couples TRBV7-2 to TRBJ2-1; D possibly corresponds to TRBD1 (6 bases). CDR3 amino acids: CASSLSQGPYNEQFF. The CDR3 nucleotides are TGTGCCAGCAGCCTAAGCCAGGGGCCCTACAATGAGCAGTTCTTC.